Listed below are T cell receptor beta chains from one sample, sequenced in a study of blood T cell repertoires in COVID-19. TCRdb keeps only in-frame clones here, not all; method: immunoSEQ multiplex PCR. The sample records 65,000 to 90,000 clones, approximately 86% being singletons. The material sequenced was peripheral blood. The receptors here all came from a man aged 80 or over with COVID-19, enrolled during active disease. CDR3s include the opening cysteine and the closing phenylalanine or tryptophan. The D gene is left open where the match is weak. Expanded clones get a size class; other rows say once, few or many, or leave the size out.

- | TRBJ2-7 | TRBV29-1 | - | CSVTRTDSYEQYF | TGCAGCGTTACAAGGACAGACTCCTACGAGCAGTACTTC
few | TRBJ1-5 | TRBV18 | - | CASSPGPWGQPQHF | TGTGCCAGCTCACCGGGGCCGTGGGGTCAGCCCCAGCATTTT
- | TRBJ1-1 | TRBV2 | - | CASSEEVNTEAFF | TGTGCCAGCAGTGAGGAGGTGAACACTGAAGCTTTCTTT
few | TRBJ1-2 | TRBV10-1 | - | CASSEFRLGGYTF | TGCGCCAGCAGTGAGTTTCGACTCGGGGGCTACACCTTC
- | TRBJ1-4 | TRBV3-1/TRBV3-2 | - | CASSQDGSRNEKLFF | TGTGCCAGCAGCCAAGACGGCAGCAGGAATGAAAAACTGTTTTTT
- | TRBJ1-5 | TRBV28 | - | CASSSLRQANQPQHF | TGTGCCAGCAGCTCCCTCCGACAGGCCAATCAGCCCCAGCATTTT
- | TRBJ2-1 | TRBV11-2 | TRBD1 | CASRLTGTGKNEQFF | TGTGCCAGCAGGCTGACCGGGACAGGGAAAAATGAGCAGTTCTTC
once | TRBJ2-3 | TRBV13 | TRBD2 | CASSPGTTSRDTQYF | TGTGCCAGCAGTCCTGGGACTACCTCACGAGATACGCAGTATTTT
- | TRBJ1-4 | TRBV5-1 | - | CASSNPGKGYEKLFF | TGCGCCAGCAGCAACCCGGGAAAAGGGTACGAAAAACTGTTTTTT
- | TRBJ1-2 | TRBV6-1 | - | CASSESRVPNYGYTF | TGTGCCAGCAGTGAGTCCAGGGTTCCTAACTATGGCTACACCTTC
- | TRBJ2-7 | TRBV6-5 | - | CASREGPLFEQYF | TGTGCCAGCAGGGAGGGGCCTCTCTTCGAGCAGTACTTC
- | TRBJ1-6 | TRBV18 | - | CASSHGQSNSPLHF | TGTGCCAGCTCACACGGACAGTCGAATTCACCCCTCCACTTT
- | TRBJ2-3 | TRBV5-1 | - | CASSFGQSTDTQYF | TGCGCCAGCAGCTTCGGACAGTCCACAGATACGCAGTATTTT
- | TRBJ2-6 | TRBV5-8 | - | CASSLVHTSGANVLTF | TGTGCCAGCAGCTTAGTACACACCTCTGGGGCCAACGTCCTGACTTTC
- | TRBJ1-4 | TRBV9 | TRBD1 | CASSVGVGTGNGYRNEKLFF | TGTGCCAGCAGCGTAGGGGTCGGGACAGGGAACGGGTATAGGAATGAAAAACTGTTTTTT
- | TRBJ1-2 | TRBV28 | TRBD1 | CASSSGRGFYGYTF | TGTGCCAGCAGTTCGGGCAGGGGGTTCTATGGCTACACCTTC
- | TRBJ1-5 | TRBV6-1 | TRBD1 | CASSEARTGNSNQPQHF | TGTGCCAGCAGTGAAGCCCGGACAGGGAATAGCAATCAGCCCCAGCATTTT
- | TRBJ1-1 | TRBV12-2 | - | CASRLPLFDRQVENTEAFF | TGTGCAAGTCGCCTCCCCCTATTTGACAGGCAAGTTGAGAACACTGAAGCTTTCTTT
- | TRBJ1-5 | TRBV4-1 | TRBD1 | CASSRVTGNQPQHF | TGCGCCAGCAGCCGAGTGACAGGGAATCAGCCCCAGCATTTT
- | TRBJ2-7 | TRBV28 | - | CASSLTGTLSYEQYF | TGTGCCAGCAGTCTAACCGGGACACTCTCCTACGAGCAGTACTTC
- | TRBJ2-2 | TRBV5-1 | TRBD1 | CASSRMTGGTGELFF | TGCGCCAGCAGCCGTATGACAGGGGGCACCGGGGAGCTGTTTTTT
- | TRBJ1-2 | TRBV28 | - | CASLSGGGNYGYTF | TGTGCCAGCCTTTCCGGGGGGGGTAACTATGGCTACACCTTC
- | TRBJ1-2 | TRBV19 | - | CASSITSYGYTF | TGTGCCAGTAGTATAACCAGCTATGGCTACACCTTC
- | TRBJ2-2 | TRBV19 | TRBD1 | CASTRTGGRTGELFF | TGTGCCAGTACCCGGACAGGGGGCAGAACCGGGGAGCTGTTTTTT
- | TRBJ2-1 | TRBV18 | TRBD1 | CASSPDRGAYNEQFF | TGTGCCAGCTCACCCGACAGGGGTGCCTACAATGAGCAGTTCTTC
few | TRBJ1-4 | TRBV20-1 | - | CSASSTVNEKLFF | TGCAGTGCTAGTTCGACAGTTAATGAAAAACTGTTTTTT
- | TRBJ2-3 | TRBV10-3 | TRBD2 | CAINGGDISTDTQYF | TGTGCCATCAACGGGGGGGACATTAGCACAGATACGCAGTATTTT
- | TRBJ2-3 | TRBV6-1 | TRBD1 | CASRTGGADTQYF | TGTGCCAGCAGGACAGGGGGCGCAGATACGCAGTATTTT
few | TRBJ2-3 | TRBV6-4 | TRBD2 | CASSDSTSGPTDTQYF | TGTGCCAGCAGTGACTCTACTAGCGGACCAACAGATACGCAGTATTTT
- | TRBJ1-4 | TRBV4-1 | - | CASSQLGAGGKLFF | TGCGCCAGCAGCCAACTTGGCGCGGGGGGAAAACTGTTTTTT
- | TRBJ1-4 | TRBV6-6 | TRBD1 | CASSRYGQGDEKLFF | TGTGCCAGCAGCCGATATGGACAGGGGGATGAAAAACTGTTTTTT
few | TRBJ1-2 | TRBV10-3 | TRBD1 | CAIRITGGHGYTF | TGTGCCATCAGAATAACAGGGGGCCATGGCTACACCTTC
- | TRBJ1-5 | TRBV2 | - | CASELEPRQPQHF | TGTGCCAGTGAGTTGGAGCCCCGGCAGCCCCAGCATTTT
- | TRBJ2-7 | TRBV2 | TRBD1 | CASSRDRGLKAYEQYF | TGTGCCAGCAGCCGGGACAGGGGATTAAAAGCCTACGAGCAGTACTTC
- | TRBJ1-5 | TRBV6-1 | - | CASSEARGNQPQHF | TGTGCCAGCAGTGAAGCTCGGGGCAATCAGCCCCAGCATTTT
- | TRBJ1-2 | TRBV28 | TRBD1 | CASSLPGTGNSIYGYTF | TGTGCCAGCAGTTTACCCGGGACAGGGAACTCCATCTATGGCTACACCTTC
- | TRBJ1-1 | TRBV11-2 | TRBD1 | CASSLESVRGSRTEAFF | TGTGCCAGCAGCTTAGAATCGGTCAGGGGGTCAAGGACTGAAGCTTTCTTT